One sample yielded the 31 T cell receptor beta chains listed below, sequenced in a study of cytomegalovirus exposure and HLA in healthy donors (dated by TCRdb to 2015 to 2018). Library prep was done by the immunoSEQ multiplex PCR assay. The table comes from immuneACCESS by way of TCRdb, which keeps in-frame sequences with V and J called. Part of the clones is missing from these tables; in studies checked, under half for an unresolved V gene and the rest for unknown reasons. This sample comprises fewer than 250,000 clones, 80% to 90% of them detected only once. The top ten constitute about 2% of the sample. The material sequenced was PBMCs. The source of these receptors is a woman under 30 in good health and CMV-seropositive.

The CDR3 coding sequence is TGTGCCAGCAGTGAAAATCAGGGGGCCGGGGAGACCCAGTACTTC. Encoded protein: CASSENQGAGETQYF. The V call is TRBV2, the J call TRBJ2-5; the match to TRBD1 covers 8 bases. Germline CDR1 SNHLY, CDR2 FYNNEI. The CDR3 has 15 residues. V was clipped by 2 bases and J by 5 bases; unmatched bases: 7.

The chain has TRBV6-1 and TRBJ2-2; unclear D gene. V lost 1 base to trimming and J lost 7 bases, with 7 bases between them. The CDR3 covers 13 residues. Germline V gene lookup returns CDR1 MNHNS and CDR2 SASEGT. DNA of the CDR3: TGTGCCAGCAGTGAAGGAGGCGGCGGGGAGCTGTTTTTT. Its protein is CASSEGGGGELFF.

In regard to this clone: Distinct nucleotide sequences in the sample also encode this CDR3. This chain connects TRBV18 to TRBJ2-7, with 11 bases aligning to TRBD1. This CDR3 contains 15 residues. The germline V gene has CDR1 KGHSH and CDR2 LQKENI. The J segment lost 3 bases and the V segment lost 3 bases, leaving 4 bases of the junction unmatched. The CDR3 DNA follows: TGTGCCAGCTCACCCCGGGACAGGGGGAGCTACGAGCAGTACTTC. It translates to CASSPRDRGSYEQYF.

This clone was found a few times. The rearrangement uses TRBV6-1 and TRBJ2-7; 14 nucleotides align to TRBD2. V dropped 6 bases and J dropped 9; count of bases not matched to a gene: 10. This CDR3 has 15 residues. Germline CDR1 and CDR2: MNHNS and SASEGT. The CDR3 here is CASRTGTSGSSVQYF. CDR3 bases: TGTGCCAGCAGGACTGGGACTAGCGGGAGTTCAGTGCAGTACTTC.

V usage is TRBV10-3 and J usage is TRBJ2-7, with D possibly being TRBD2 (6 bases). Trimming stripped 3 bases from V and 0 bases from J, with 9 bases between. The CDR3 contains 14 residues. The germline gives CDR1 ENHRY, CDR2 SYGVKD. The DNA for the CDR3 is TGTGCCATCAGTGATCCCGGGAGCTCCTACGAGCAGTACTTC. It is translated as CAISDPGSSYEQYF.

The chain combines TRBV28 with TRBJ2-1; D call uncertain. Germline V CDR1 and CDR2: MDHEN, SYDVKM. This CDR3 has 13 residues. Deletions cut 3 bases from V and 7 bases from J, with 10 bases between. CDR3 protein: CASSLYEENEQFF. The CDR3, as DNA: TGTGCCAGCAGTTTGTACGAGGAGAATGAGCAGTTCTTC.

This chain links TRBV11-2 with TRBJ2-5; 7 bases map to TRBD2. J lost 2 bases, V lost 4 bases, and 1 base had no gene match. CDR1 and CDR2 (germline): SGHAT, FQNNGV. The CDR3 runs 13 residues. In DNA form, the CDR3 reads TGTGCCAGCAGCTCAGCGGGGCAAGAGACCCAGTACTTC. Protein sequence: CASSSAGQETQYF.

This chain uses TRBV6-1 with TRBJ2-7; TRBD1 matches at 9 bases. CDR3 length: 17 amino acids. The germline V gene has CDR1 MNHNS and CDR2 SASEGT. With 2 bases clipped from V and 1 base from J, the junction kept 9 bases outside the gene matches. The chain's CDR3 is CASSEWVHGTGSYEQYF. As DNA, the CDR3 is TGTGCCAGCAGTGAATGGGTCCACGGGACAGGGTCCTACGAGCAGTACTTC.

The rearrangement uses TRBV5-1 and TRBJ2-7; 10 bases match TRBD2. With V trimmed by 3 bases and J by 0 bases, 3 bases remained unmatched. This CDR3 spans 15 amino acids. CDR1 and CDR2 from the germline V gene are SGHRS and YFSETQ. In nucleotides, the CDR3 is TGCGCCAGCAGCTGGTCTAGCGGGAGCTCCTACGAGCAGTACTTC. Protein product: CASSWSSGSSYEQYF.

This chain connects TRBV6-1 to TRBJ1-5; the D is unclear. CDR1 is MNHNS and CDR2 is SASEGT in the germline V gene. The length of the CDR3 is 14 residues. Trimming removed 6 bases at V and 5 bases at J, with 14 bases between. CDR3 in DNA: TGTGCCAGCAGAAGAGGTTTCCAATATCAGCCCCAGCATTTT. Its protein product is CASRRGFQYQPQHF.

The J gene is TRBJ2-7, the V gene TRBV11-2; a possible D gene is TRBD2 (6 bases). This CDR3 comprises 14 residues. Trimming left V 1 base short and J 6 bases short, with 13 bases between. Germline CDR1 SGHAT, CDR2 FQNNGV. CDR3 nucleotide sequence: TGTGCCAGCAGCTTAGTGACCTACGGGAGCGAGCAGTACTTC. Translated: CASSLVTYGSEQYF.

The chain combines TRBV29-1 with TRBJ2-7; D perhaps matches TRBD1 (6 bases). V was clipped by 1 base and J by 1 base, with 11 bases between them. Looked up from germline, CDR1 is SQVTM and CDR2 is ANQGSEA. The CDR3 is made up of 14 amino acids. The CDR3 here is CSVEGDRTSYEQYF. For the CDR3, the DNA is TGCAGCGTTGAAGGTGACAGGACGTCCTACGAGCAGTACTTC.

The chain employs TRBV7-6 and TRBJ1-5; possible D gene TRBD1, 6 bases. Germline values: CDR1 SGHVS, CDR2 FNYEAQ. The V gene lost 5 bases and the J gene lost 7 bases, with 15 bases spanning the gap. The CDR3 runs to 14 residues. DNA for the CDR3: TGTGCCAGCAGCGTTACAGGGCAAGGCCAGCCCCAGCATTTT. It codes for CASSVTGQGQPQHF.

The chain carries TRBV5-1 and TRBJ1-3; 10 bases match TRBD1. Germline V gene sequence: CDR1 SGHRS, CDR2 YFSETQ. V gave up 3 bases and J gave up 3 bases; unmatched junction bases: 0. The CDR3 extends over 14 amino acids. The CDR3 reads CASSWDRGGNTIYF. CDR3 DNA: TGCGCCAGCAGCTGGGACAGGGGTGGAAACACCATATATTTT. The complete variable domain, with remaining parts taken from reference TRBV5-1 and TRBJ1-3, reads KAGVTQTPRYLIKTRGQQVTLSCSPISGHRSVSWYQQTPGQGLQFLFEYFSETQRNKGNFPGRFSGRQFSNSRSEMNVSTLELGDSALYLCASSWDRGGNTIYFGEGSWLTVV.

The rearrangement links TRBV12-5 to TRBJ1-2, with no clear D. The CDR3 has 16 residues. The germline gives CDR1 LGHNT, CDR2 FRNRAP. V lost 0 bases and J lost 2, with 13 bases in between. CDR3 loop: CASGLVLTAANYGYTF. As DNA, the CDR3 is TGTGCTAGTGGTTTGGTACTAACAGCGGCAAACTATGGCTACACCTTC.

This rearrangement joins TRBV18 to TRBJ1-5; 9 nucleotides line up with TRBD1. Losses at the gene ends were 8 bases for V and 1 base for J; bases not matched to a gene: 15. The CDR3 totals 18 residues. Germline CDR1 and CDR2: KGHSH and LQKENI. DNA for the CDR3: TGTGCCAGCGGGGCAACAGGGGGCGCGTTGGTAAGCAATCAGCCCCAGCATTTT. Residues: CASGATGGALVSNQPQHF.

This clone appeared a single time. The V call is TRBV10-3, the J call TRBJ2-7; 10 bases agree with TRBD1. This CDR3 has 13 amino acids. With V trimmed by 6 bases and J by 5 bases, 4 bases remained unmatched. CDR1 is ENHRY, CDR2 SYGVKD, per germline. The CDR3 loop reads CAISETGGNEQYF. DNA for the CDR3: TGTGCCATCAGCGAGACAGGGGGCAACGAGCAGTACTTC.

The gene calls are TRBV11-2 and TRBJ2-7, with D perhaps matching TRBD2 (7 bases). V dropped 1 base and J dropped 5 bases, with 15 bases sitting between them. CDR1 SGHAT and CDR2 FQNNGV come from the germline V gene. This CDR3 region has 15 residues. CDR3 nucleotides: TGTGCCAGCAGCTTAGGGGGGGGCAGGGGCAACGAGCAGTACTTC. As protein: CASSLGGGRGNEQYF.

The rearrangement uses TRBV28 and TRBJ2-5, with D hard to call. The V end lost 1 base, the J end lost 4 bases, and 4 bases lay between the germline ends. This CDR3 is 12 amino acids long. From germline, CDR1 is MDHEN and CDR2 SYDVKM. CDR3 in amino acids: CASSLFRETQYF. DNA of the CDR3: TGTGCCAGCAGTTTATTTCGAGAGACCCAGTACTTC.

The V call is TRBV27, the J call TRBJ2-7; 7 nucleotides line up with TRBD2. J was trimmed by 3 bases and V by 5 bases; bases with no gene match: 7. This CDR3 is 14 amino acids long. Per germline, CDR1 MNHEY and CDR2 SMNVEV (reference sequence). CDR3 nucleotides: TGTGCCAGCAGTAGTTTAGCGGGCCGCTACGAGCAGTACTTC. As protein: CASSSLAGRYEQYF.

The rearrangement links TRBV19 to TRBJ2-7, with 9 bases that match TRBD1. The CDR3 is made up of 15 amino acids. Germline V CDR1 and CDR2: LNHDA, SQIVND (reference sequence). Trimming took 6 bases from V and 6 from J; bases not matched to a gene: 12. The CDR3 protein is CASSTPGTGIREQYF. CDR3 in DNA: TGTGCCAGTAGCACCCCCGGGACAGGGATTCGCGAGCAGTACTTC.

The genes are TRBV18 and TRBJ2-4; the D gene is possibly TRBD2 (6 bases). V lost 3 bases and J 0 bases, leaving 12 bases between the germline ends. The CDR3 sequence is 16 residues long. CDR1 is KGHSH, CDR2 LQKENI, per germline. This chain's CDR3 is CASSPPLGLAKNIQYF. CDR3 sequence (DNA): TGTGCCAGCTCACCCCCACTGGGACTAGCCAAAAACATTCAGTACTTC.

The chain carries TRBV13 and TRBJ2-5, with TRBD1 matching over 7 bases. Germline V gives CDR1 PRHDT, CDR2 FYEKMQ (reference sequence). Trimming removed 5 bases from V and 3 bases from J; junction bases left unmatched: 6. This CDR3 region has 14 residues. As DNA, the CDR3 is TGTGCCAGCAGCCTCGTAGGGGGCGAAGAGACCCAGTACTTC. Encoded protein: CASSLVGGEETQYF.

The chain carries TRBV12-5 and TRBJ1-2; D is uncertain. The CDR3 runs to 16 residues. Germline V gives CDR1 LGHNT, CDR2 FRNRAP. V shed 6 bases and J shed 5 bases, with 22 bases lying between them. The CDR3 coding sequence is TGTGCTAGTGGGCCGGACTGGGATGGCACGGATTATGGCTACACCTTC. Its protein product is CASGPDWDGTDYGYTF.

Here the CDR3 DNA reads TGTGCCAGCTCATCTACAGGGGACACTGAAGCTTTCTTT. Amino acid sequence: CASSSTGDTEAFF. The chain carries TRBV18 and TRBJ1-1; 7 bases align to TRBD1. The CDR3 extends over 13 amino acids. The V segment lost 5 bases and the J segment 3 bases; nucleotides outside the gene matches: 3. Germline V gene lookup returns CDR1 KGHSH and CDR2 LQKENI. Looking up the rest from reference TRBV18 and TRBJ1-1 gives the full variable domain: NAGVMQNPRHLVRRRGQEARLRCSPMKGHSHVYWYRQLPEEGLKFMVYLQKENIIDESGMPKERFSAEFPKEGPSILRIQQVVRGDSAAYFCASSSTGDTEAFFGQGTRLTVV.

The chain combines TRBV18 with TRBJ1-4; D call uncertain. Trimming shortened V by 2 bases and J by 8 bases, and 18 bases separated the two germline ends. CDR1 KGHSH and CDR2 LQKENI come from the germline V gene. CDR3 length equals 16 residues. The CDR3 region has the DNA TGTGCCAGCTCACCATTACACGATACCGTTATGGAAAAACTGTTTTTT. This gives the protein CASSPLHDTVMEKLFF.

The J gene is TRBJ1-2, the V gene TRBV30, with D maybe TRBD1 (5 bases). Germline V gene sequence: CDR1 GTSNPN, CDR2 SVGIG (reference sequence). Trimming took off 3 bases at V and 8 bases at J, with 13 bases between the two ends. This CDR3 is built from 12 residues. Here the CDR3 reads CAWRKEGPGYTF. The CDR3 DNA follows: TGTGCCTGGAGGAAGGAGGGGCCAGGCTACACCTTC.

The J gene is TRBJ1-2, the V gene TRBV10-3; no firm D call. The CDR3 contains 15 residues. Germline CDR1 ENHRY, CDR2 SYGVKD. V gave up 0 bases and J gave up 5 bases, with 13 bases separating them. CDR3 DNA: TGTGCCATCAGTGAGTCGATAGACTATACTTATGGCTACACCTTC. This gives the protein CAISESIDYTYGYTF.

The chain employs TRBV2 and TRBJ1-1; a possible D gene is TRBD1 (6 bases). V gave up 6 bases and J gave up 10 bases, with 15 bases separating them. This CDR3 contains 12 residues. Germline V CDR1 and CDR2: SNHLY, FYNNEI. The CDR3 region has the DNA TGTGCCAGCAGGACGGGGGGCCTGGGAGCTTTCTTT. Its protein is CASRTGGLGAFF.

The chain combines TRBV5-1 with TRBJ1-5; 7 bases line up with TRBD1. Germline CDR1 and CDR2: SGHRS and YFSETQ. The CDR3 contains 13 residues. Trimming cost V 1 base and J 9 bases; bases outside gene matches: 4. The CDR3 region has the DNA TGCGCCAGCAGCTTGACAGGGGAAAGGCCCCAGCATTTT. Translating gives CASSLTGERPQHF.

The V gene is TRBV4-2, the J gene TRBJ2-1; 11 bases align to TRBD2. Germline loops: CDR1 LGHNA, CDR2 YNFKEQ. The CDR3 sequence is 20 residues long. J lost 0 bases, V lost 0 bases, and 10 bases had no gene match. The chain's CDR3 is CASSQDVGLAAMSSYNEQFF. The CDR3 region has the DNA TGTGCCAGCAGCCAAGATGTGGGACTAGCGGCCATGAGCTCCTACAATGAGCAGTTCTTC.